The clone carrying this T cell receptor (beta chain) was counted at least ten times. The V end lost 0 bases, the J end lost 5 bases, and 7 bases lay between the germline ends. This CDR3 spans 13 amino acids. Germline loops: CDR1 MRHNA, CDR2 SNTAGT. The study used blood bank volunteers in Maryland, USA, as healthy controls. The sorted libraries started from around 1 million CD4+ or CD8+ T cells. It was by 5'RACE with 10-nucleotide random UMIs that the cDNA was made. Each CDR3 protein is one row after TCRdb ran MiXCR on the 5' RACE reads. The sample holds about 39,000 distinct CDR3 sequences, around 7.2% seen once. This specimen comes from a study of neurological immune-mediated disorders.

This sequence originates from a man over 45 in good health. The sequencing sample was made of CD4+ T cells from blood. The V gene is TRBV6-4, the J gene TRBJ1-1; D not certain. The DNA of the CDR3 is TGTGCCAGCAGTGACTCGCGGGGTACTGAAGCTTTCTTT. This codes for CASSDSRGTEAFF.